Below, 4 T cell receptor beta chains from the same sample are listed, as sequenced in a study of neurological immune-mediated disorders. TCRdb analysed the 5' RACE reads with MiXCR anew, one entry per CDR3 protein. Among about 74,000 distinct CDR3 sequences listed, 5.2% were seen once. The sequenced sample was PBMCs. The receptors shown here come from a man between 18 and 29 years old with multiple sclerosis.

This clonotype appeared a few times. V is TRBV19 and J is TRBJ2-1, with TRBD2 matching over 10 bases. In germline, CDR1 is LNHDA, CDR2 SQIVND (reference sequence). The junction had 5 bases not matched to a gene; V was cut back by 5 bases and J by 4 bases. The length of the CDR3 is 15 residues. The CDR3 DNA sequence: TGTGCCAGTAGTCCCGGGACTAGCGCTTACAATGAGCAGTTCTTC. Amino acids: CASSPGTSAYNEQFF.

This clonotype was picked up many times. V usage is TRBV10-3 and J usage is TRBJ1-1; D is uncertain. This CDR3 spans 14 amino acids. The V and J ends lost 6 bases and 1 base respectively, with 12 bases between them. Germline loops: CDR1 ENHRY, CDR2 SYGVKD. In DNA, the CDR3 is TGTGCCATCAGCGACCCCCGGACGAACACTGAAGCTTTCTTT. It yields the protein CAISDPRTNTEAFF.

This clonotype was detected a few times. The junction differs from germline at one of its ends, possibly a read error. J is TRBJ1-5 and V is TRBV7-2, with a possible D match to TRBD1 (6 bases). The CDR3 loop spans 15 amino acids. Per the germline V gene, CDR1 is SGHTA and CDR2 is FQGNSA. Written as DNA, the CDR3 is TGTGCCAGCAGCCCGAGGGGGGGCCGGAATCAGCCCCAGAATTTT. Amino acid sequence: CASSPRGGRNQPQNF.

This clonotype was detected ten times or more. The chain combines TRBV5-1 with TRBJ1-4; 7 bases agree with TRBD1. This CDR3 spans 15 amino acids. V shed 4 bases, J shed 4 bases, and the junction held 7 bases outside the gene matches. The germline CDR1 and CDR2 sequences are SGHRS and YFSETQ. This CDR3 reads CASSDGQGGNEKLFF. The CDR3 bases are TGCGCCAGCAGCGACGGGCAGGGGGGTAATGAAAAACTGTTTTTT.